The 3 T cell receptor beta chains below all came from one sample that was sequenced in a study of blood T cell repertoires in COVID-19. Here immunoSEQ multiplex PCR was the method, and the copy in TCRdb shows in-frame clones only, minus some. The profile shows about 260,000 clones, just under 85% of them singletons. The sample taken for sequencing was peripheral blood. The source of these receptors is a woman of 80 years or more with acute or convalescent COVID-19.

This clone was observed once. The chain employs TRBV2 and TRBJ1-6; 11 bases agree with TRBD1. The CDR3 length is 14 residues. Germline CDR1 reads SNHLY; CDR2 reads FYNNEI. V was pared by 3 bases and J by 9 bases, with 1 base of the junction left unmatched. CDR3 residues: CASSEDRGLSPLHF. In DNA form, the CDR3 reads TGTGCCAGCAGTGAGGACAGGGGGCTTTCACCCCTCCACTTT. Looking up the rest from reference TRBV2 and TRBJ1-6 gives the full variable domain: EPEVTQTPSHQVTQMGQEVILRCVPISNHLYFYWYRQILGQKVEFLVSFYNNEISEKSEIFDDQFSVERPDGSNFTLKIRSTKLEDSAMYFCASSEDRGLSPLHFGNGTRLTVT.

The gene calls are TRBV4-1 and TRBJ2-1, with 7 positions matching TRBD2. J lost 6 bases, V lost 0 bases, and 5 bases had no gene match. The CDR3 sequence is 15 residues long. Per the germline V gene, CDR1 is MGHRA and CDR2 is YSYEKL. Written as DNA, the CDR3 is TGCGCCAGCAGCCAAGACCCCGCTAGCGGCAATGAGCAGTTCTTC. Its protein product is CASSQDPASGNEQFF.

CDR3 in DNA: TGTGCCAGCTCTCAAAGTCTGACCGGGACAGGGGGAGGCGAGCAGTACTTC. It yields the protein CASSQSLTGTGGGEQYF. This rearrangement joins TRBV18 to TRBJ2-7; 11 nucleotides agree with TRBD1. Trimming cost V 6 bases and J 6 bases; bases outside gene matches: 16. CDR1 and CDR2 from the germline V gene are KGHSH and LQKENI. This CDR3 contains 17 residues.